The 14 T cell receptor beta chains presented below share a single source sample, sequenced in a study of blood T cell repertoires in COVID-19. Only in-frame clones appear in the TCRdb table, and some are missing; sequencing was by immunoSEQ multiplex PCR. Of a few hundred thousand clones in the sample, roughly 85% were seen once. What was sequenced was peripheral blood. The receptor set was obtained from a young woman who had recovered from COVID-19.

This rearrangement joins TRBV5-6 to TRBJ1-2; 7 bases align to TRBD1. The CDR3 totals 16 residues. Trimming cost V 1 base and J 2 bases; bases outside gene matches: 8. Germline V lookup: CDR1 SGHDT, CDR2 YYEEEE. This chain's CDR3 is CASSLWPGGRNYGYTF. The DNA for the CDR3 is TGTGCCAGCAGCTTGTGGCCAGGGGGAAGAAACTATGGCTACACCTTC.

This chain connects TRBV4-1 to TRBJ2-5; 10 nucleotides line up with TRBD1. After removal of 1 base from V and 1 base from J, the junction contained 15 bases not matched to a gene. The CDR3 runs to 20 residues. Germline assignment: CDR1 MGHRA and CDR2 YSYEKL. CDR3 residues: CASSQAPNTGTGAGQETQYF. CDR3 nucleotide sequence: TGCGCCAGCAGCCAAGCCCCAAATACCGGGACAGGGGCAGGCCAAGAGACCCAGTACTTC.

This clone was detected only once. This same CDR3 is encoded by further DNA sequences in the sample. V usage is TRBV27 and J usage is TRBJ1-5; the D gene is possibly TRBD1 (5 bases). CDR3 length: 14 amino acids. Germline CDR1 reads MNHEY; CDR2 reads SMNVEV (reference sequence). V shed 2 bases and J shed 1 base, with 6 bases lying between them. Here the CDR3 DNA reads TGTGCCAGCAGTTTAGGGGGGAGCAATCAGCCCCAGCATTTT. This translates into CASSLGGSNQPQHF.

The genes are TRBV6-2 or TRBV6-3 and TRBJ1-5, with a tentative D call TRBD1 (5 bases). V was cut by 6 bases and J by 0 bases, with 18 bases left in between. This CDR3 has 17 residues. Germline V gene data show CDR1 as MNHEY and CDR2 as SVGEGT. The CDR3 protein is CASSRSRTSNSNQPQHF. The CDR3, as DNA: TGTGCCAGCAGCCGATCCAGGACATCTAATAGCAATCAGCCCCAGCATTTT.

The J gene is TRBJ1-2, the V gene TRBV9; a possible D gene is TRBD1 (6 bases). The CDR3 is 14 residues long. CDR1 and CDR2 from the germline V gene are SGDLS and YYNGEE. V shed 3 bases and J shed 3 bases, with 12 bases lying between them. The CDR3 coding sequence is TGTGCCAGCAGCGAACAGGGTATCGACTATGGCTACACCTTC. It encodes CASSEQGIDYGYTF.

V and J are TRBV4-1 and TRBJ2-1; TRBD2 agrees at 8 bases. The V gene end was trimmed by 1 base and the J gene end by 8 bases; junction bases not matched to a gene: 13. The CDR3 extends over 17 amino acids. Germline V gene data show CDR1 as MGHRA and CDR2 as YSYEKL. CDR3 nucleotides: TGCGCCAGCAGCCAAGTTCTAGCGGGTCTCCCGAGGGATGAGCAGTTCTTC. This gives the protein CASSQVLAGLPRDEQFF.

The count of this clone is one. The V call is TRBV9, the J call TRBJ2-1, with 16 bases lining up with TRBD2. Germline V gives CDR1 SGDLS, CDR2 YYNGEE. V lost 3 bases and J lost 8; bases outside the gene matches: 11. This CDR3 has 18 amino acids. The CDR3 loop is CASSGGTSGRAMSYEQFF. CDR3 DNA: TGTGCCAGCAGCGGTGGGACTAGCGGGAGGGCCATGTCGTATGAGCAGTTCTTC.

The rearrangement joins TRBV18 to TRBJ2-1; D may be TRBD2 (5 bases). Trimming removed 3 bases at V and 4 bases at J, with 13 bases between. The length of the CDR3 is 15 residues. Germline CDR1 KGHSH, CDR2 LQKENI. CDR3 amino acids: CASSPGVRVYNEQFF. CDR3 coding DNA: TGTGCCAGCTCACCCGGGGTGCGGGTTTACAATGAGCAGTTCTTC. Together with reference TRBV18 and TRBJ2-1, the CDR3 gives the full variable domain: NAGVMQNPRHLVRRRGQEARLRCSPMKGHSHVYWYRQLPEEGLKFMVYLQKENIIDESGMPKERFSAEFPKEGPSILRIQQVVRGDSAAYFCASSPGVRVYNEQFFGPGTRLTVL.

This clone came up a few times. J is TRBJ1-1 and V is TRBV30; perhaps TRBD1 as D (6 bases). The CDR3 sequence is 12 residues long. The germline V gene encodes CDR1 GTSNPN and CDR2 SVGIG (reference sequence). Trimming took off 6 bases at V and 8 bases at J, with 16 bases between the two ends. The CDR3 loop reads CACPKGGIEAFF. The CDR3 region has the DNA TGTGCCTGCCCCAAGGGGGGGATCGAAGCTTTCTTT.

V and J are TRBV9 and TRBJ2-2; no definite D call. V was cut by 1 base and J by 4 bases, with 5 bases left in between. CDR1 SGDLS and CDR2 YYNGEE come from the germline V gene. The CDR3 length is 13 residues. This CDR3 is CASSVIFTGELFF. The CDR3 bases are TGTGCCAGCAGCGTAATATTCACCGGGGAGCTGTTTTTT.

This clone was detected once. The chain couples TRBV11-2 to TRBJ1-1, with D tentatively TRBD1 (6 bases). The CDR3 contains 16 residues. V lost 5 bases, J lost 6 bases, and 22 bases lay in between. In germline, CDR1 is SGHAT, CDR2 FQNNGV. The CDR3 coding sequence is TGTGCCAGCAGCCCCCGAAGTGGGGGGGCAGGGGCTGAAGCTTTCTTT. Protein product: CASSPRSGGAGAEAFF.

The chain is built from TRBV4-2 and TRBJ2-2; 7 nucleotides line up with TRBD2. Germline V CDR1 and CDR2: LGHNA, YNFKEQ. V lost 0 bases and J lost 8; bases outside the gene matches: 3. This CDR3 region has 14 residues. The CDR3 bases are TGTGCCAGCAGCCAAGAAGCGGGACTGGGGGAGCTGTTTTTT. It codes for CASSQEAGLGELFF.

The V call is TRBV9, the J call TRBJ1-1, with 7 bases lining up with TRBD1. Germline CDR1 and CDR2: SGDLS and YYNGEE. The CDR3 spans 16 residues. The V and J ends lost 0 bases and 0 bases, in that order; junction bases with no gene match: 5. CDR3 coding DNA: TGTGCCAGCAGCGTAGGAGGGGGCGACATGAACACTGAAGCTTTCTTT. It translates to CASSVGGGDMNTEAFF. The variable domain in full, with the rest retrieved from reference TRBV9 and TRBJ1-1, is DSGVTQTPKHLITATGQRVTLRCSPRSGDLSVYWYQQSLDQGLQFLIQYYNGEERAKGNILERFSAQQFPDLHSELNLSSLELGDSALYFCASSVGGGDMNTEAFFGQGTRLTVV.

V gene TRBV7-9 combines with J gene TRBJ2-7; 7 nucleotides match TRBD2. Germline assignment: CDR1 SEHNR and CDR2 FQNEAQ (reference sequence). The CDR3 consists of 15 residues. V lost 5 bases to trimming and J lost 5 bases; unmatched junction nucleotides: 12. The CDR3 is CASSPGAGIAHEQYF. As DNA, the CDR3 is TGTGCCAGCAGCCCGGGAGCGGGAATAGCCCACGAGCAGTACTTC. Full variable domain (rest looked up from reference TRBV7-9 and TRBJ2-7): DTGVSQNPRHKITKRGQNVTFRCDPISEHNRLYWYRQTLGQGPEFLTYFQNEAQLEKSRLLSDRFSAERPKGSFSTLEIQRTEQGDSAMYLCASSPGAGIAHEQYFGPGTRLTVT.